The 17 T cell receptor beta chains given below trace back to one sample, sequenced in a study of T cells after posttransplantation cyclophosphamide. Measured with immunoSEQ multiplex PCR; TCRdb has only the in-frame clones, and not every one. The table lists more than 20,000 clones, roughly 70% of them singletons, with 0.65% to 0.75% in the top ten. Input material: memory CD4+ T cells sorted from PBMCs. Source of these receptors: a woman aged 55 to 70 in good health, CMV-negative, and a related stem cell transplant donor.

V and J are TRBV18 and TRBJ2-3; TRBD2 aligns across 12 bases. This CDR3 contains 14 residues. V dropped 9 bases and J dropped 8; count of bases not matched to a gene: 9. CDR1 and CDR2 (germline): KGHSH, LQKENI. The CDR3 DNA reads as TGTGCCAGTTCGCTAGCGGGAGGGCTAGCTACGCAGTATTTT. Amino acids: CASSLAGGLATQYF.

The chain recombines TRBV10-2 with TRBJ2-1; 14 bases agree with TRBD2. After removal of 5 bases from V and 1 base from J, the junction contained 1 base not matched to a gene. Germline V lookup: CDR1 WSHSY, CDR2 SAAADI. The CDR3 runs to 16 residues. CDR3: CASSRLAGGSYNEQFF. The CDR3 DNA reads TGCGCCAGCAGTAGACTAGCGGGAGGGTCCTACAATGAGCAGTTCTTC.

The genes are TRBV9 and TRBJ2-7; unclear D gene. This CDR3 is built from 14 residues. V shed 0 bases and J shed 1 base, with 8 bases lying between them. Germline V CDR1 and CDR2: SGDLS, YYNGEE. Here the CDR3 DNA reads TGTGCCAGCAGCGTAGATCCGGGTTCCTACGAGCAGTACTTC. It translates to CASSVDPGSYEQYF.

The V gene is TRBV29-1, the J gene TRBJ1-4; TRBD1 aligns across 7 bases. CDR1 and CDR2 from the germline V gene are SQVTM and ANQGSEA. The trim removed 5 bases at V and 4 bases at J, leaving 16 bases unmatched. This CDR3 is 17 amino acids long. Here the CDR3 DNA reads TGCAGCGTTCTGGGCCTTACCCTCCAGGGGGATAATGAAAAACTGTTTTTT. Its protein product is CSVLGLTLQGDNEKLFF.

The gene calls are TRBV30 and TRBJ2-7, with a tentative D call TRBD1 (6 bases). The CDR3 extends over 16 amino acids. In germline, CDR1 is GTSNPN, CDR2 SVGIG (reference sequence). V gave up 5 bases and J gave up 0 bases, with 20 bases separating them. CDR3 sequence (DNA): TGTGCCTGGGGGAGTCAGTGGGGGCGGTCCTCCTACGAGCAGTACTTC. As protein: CAWGSQWGRSSYEQYF. Complete variable domain (other parts from reference TRBV30 and TRBJ2-7): SQTIHQWPATLVQPVGSPLSLECTVEGTSNPNLYWYRQAAGRGLQLLFYSVGIGQISSEVPQNLSASRPQDRQFILSSKKLLLSDSGFYLCAWGSQWGRSSYEQYFGPGTRLTVT.

The chain has TRBV7-9 and TRBJ1-2; the D is unclear. In germline, CDR1 is SEHNR, CDR2 FQNEAQ (reference sequence). Between the trimmed V and J ends, which lost 8 bases and 8 bases, there was a span of 21 bases. The CDR3 totals 14 residues. DNA for the CDR3: TGTGCCAGCTCCACCGAGACACCACAAGAAGGCTACACCTTC. Amino acid sequence: CASSTETPQEGYTF.

The genes are TRBV5-8 and TRBJ2-7; 7 positions match TRBD1. With V trimmed by 4 bases and J by 3 bases, 10 bases remained unmatched. In germline, CDR1 is SGHTS, CDR2 YDEGEE. CDR3 size: 15 residues. CDR3 bases: TGTGCCAGCAGCGCCGCCGGGACAGTAAACTACGAGCAGTACTTC. Translated, it gives CASSAAGTVNYEQYF.

V is TRBV28 and J is TRBJ2-3; 12 nucleotides align to TRBD2. The CDR3 is 16 residues long. With 4 bases clipped from V and 4 bases from J, the junction kept 6 bases outside the gene matches. The V gene's germline CDR1 is MDHEN and CDR2 SYDVKM. The DNA for the CDR3 is TGTGCCAGCAGTTCCCAACTAGCGGGGGGACCAGATACGCAGTATTTT. Its protein is CASSSQLAGGPDTQYF. The complete variable domain, with remaining parts taken from reference TRBV28 and TRBJ2-3, reads DVKVTQSSRYLVKRTGEKVFLECVQDMDHENMFWYRQDPGLGLRLIYFSYDVKMKEKGDIPEGYSVSREKKERFSLILESASTNQTSMYLCASSSQLAGGPDTQYFGPGTRLTVL.

The CDR3 reads CASSRDYEKLFF. CDR3 bases: TGTGCCAGCTCGCGGGACTATGAAAAACTGTTTTTT. This chain connects TRBV18 to TRBJ1-4; maybe TRBD1 (5 bases). The germline V gene has CDR1 KGHSH and CDR2 LQKENI. The CDR3 covers 12 residues. Trimming removed 6 bases from V and 6 bases from J, with 8 bases in between.

V gene TRBV6-4 combines with J gene TRBJ2-3, with D possibly being TRBD2 (6 bases). Trimming removed 5 bases from V and 3 bases from J, with 15 bases in between. The V gene's germline CDR1 is MRHNA and CDR2 SNTAGT. The CDR3 runs 15 residues. CDR3 residues: CASSSRGLTTDTQYF. DNA for the CDR3: TGTGCCAGCAGTTCGAGGGGACTTACGACAGATACGCAGTATTTT.

The chain carries TRBV19 and TRBJ1-2; no clear D gene. V was shortened by 6 bases and J by 8 bases, with 16 bases between the two germline ends. CDR1 LNHDA and CDR2 SQIVND come from the germline V gene (reference sequence). The CDR3 runs to 13 residues. CDR3 DNA: TGTGCCAGTAGGGGCCCGACGGATGGCGGCTACACCTTC. Translated, it gives CASRGPTDGGYTF.

This clone was counted a few times. V and J are TRBV21-1 and TRBJ2-1; the table names TRBD1, a call not compared with the DNA. TRBV21-1 counts as a pseudogene. The CDR3 runs 13 residues. Written as DNA, the CDR3 is TGTGCCAGTATGGGACAGACCTACAATGAGCAGTTCTTC. It is translated as CASMGQTYNEQFF.

Comment on this clone: One junction end does not reproduce the germline sequence, and a read error may be involved. V gene TRBV7-7 combines with J gene TRBJ2-1, with 7 bases fitting TRBD2. This CDR3 is built from 15 residues. Germline CDR1 SSHAT, CDR2 FNYEAQ (reference sequence). CDR3 sequence (DNA): TGTGCTAGCAGCTTAAGAGTTTCGGGGGGAGCTGAGCAGTTCTTC. This encodes CASSLRVSGGAEQFF.

This sequence joins TRBV27 and TRBJ2-5; possible D gene TRBD2, 6 bases. The V gene lost 4 bases and the J gene lost 4 bases, with 16 bases spanning the gap. The CDR3 consists of 15 residues. Germline V gene lookup returns CDR1 MNHEY and CDR2 SMNVEV (reference sequence). The CDR3 DNA reads as TGTGCCAGCAGTTCCACTAGCTTTACCTTAGAGACCCAGTACTTC. Its protein is CASSSTSFTLETQYF.

The chain joins TRBV11-2 to TRBJ2-1; 8 bases match TRBD2. This CDR3 contains 18 residues. J lost 7 bases, V lost 0 bases, and 14 bases had no gene match. The germline CDR1 and CDR2 sequences are SGHAT and FQNNGV. The chain's CDR3 is CASSLDPGRGGARNEQFF. CDR3 coding DNA: TGTGCCAGCAGCTTAGATCCAGGACGGGGGGGCGCGAGGAATGAGCAGTTCTTC. The full variable domain, with the rest looked up from reference TRBV11-2 and TRBJ2-1, is EAGVAQSPRYKIIEKRQSVAFWCNPISGHATLYWYQQILGQGPKLLIQFQNNGVVDDSQLPKDRFSAERLKGVDSTLKIQPAKLEDSAVYLCASSLDPGRGGARNEQFFGPGTRLTVL.

Only one count was recorded for this clone. The chain joins TRBV28 to TRBJ1-2, with TRBD1 matching over 8 bases. CDR3 length equals 13 residues. Per germline, CDR1 MDHEN and CDR2 SYDVKM. Unmatched junction bases numbered 7, after V lost 7 bases and J lost 6 bases. The CDR3 loop is CASNRDRSHGYTF. The DNA of the CDR3 is TGTGCCAGCAACCGGGACAGGTCCCATGGCTACACCTTC.

The chain is built from TRBV7-3 and TRBJ2-1; TRBD2 agrees at 8 bases. Germline loops: CDR1 SGHTA, CDR2 FQGTGA. This CDR3 spans 13 amino acids. After removal of 5 bases from V and 9 bases from J, the junction contained 6 bases not matched to a gene. The CDR3 sequence is CASSRPGGSEQFF. The CDR3 DNA sequence: TGTGCCAGCAGCCGACCGGGGGGGAGTGAGCAGTTCTTC.